A selection of T cell receptor beta chains follows, all from one sample in a study of T cells in Graves' hyperthyroidism and ophthalmopathy. In TCRdb, the multiplex PCR reads were re-called with MiXCR into one record per CDR3 protein. The table includes about 610,000 distinct CDR3 sequences, roughly 50% detected once. Sequencing was performed on peripheral blood or thyroid tissue (not recorded which). These receptors came from a young woman with Graves' hyperthyroidism. Both conserved end residues are part of each CDR3. A D gene is named only where the DNA matches it firmly. The listing skips clone size in some rows; elsewhere it reads once, few, many or a size class.

V gene	clone size	J gene	D gene	CDR3 DNA	CDR3 protein
TRBV12-3/TRBV12-4	.	TRBJ2-3	.	TGTGCCAGCAGTTTGAACAAGCGGACCACAGATACGCAGTATTTT	CASSLNKRTTDTQYF
TRBV11-2	.	TRBJ2-7	.	TGTGCCAGCAGCTCGAAGCGGAGCTCCTACGAGCAGTACTTC	CASSSKRSSYEQYF
TRBV29-1	many	TRBJ2-2	.	TGCAGCGTCAGTGGACCAATAGGGACCGGGGAGCTGTTTTTT	CSVSGPIGTGELFF
TRBV5-4	.	TRBJ1-5	TRBD1	TGTGCCAGCAGCTTTACAGGGGAAGGTCAGCCCCAGCATTTT	CASSFTGEGQPQHF
TRBV4-1	.	TRBJ1-6	TRBD1	TGCGCCAGCAGCCCGGGACAGCTTAATTCACCCCTCCACTTT	CASSPGQLNSPLHF
TRBV2	.	TRBJ2-7	.	TGTGCCAGCTCACCCCAGGCCGGGAGTGCGTTCGAGCAGTACTTC	CASSPQAGSAFEQYF
TRBV20-1	many	TRBJ2-7	.	TGCAGTGCTAGACAGGGGGGCTCCTACGAGCAGTACTTC	CSARQGGSYEQYF
TRBV29-1	.	TRBJ2-7	.	TGCAGCGTTCCGGACCCCCGCTCCTACGAGCAGTACTTC	CSVPDPRSYEQYF
TRBV28	many	TRBJ2-5	TRBD1	TGTGCCACCCAATCCGGGACAGGGGAAGAGACCCAGTACTTC	CATQSGTGEETQYF
TRBV7-2	.	TRBJ1-2	.	TGTGCCAGCGGACTAGTCGGGGAGGGGTATGGCTACACCTTC	CASGLVGEGYGYTF
TRBV24-1	once	TRBJ1-3	.	TGTGCCACCAGTGATAGCGGGAGGGACACCATATATTTT	CATSDSGRDTIYF
TRBV15	.	TRBJ1-6	TRBD1	TGTGCCACCAGCAGAGCCGCCGGGACAGGGGGTAATTCACCCCTCCACTTT	CATSRAAGTGGNSPLHF
TRBV5-5	many	TRBJ1-4	.	TGTGCCAGCAGCTTAGGGGTTGGGGAAAAACTGTTTTTT	CASSLGVGEKLFF
TRBV29-1	.	TRBJ2-7	TRBD1	TGCAGCGTTGAACAAAGGACAGGGGGTGGCTACGAGCAGTACTTC	CSVEQRTGGGYEQYF
TRBV20-1	.	TRBJ2-7	TRBD1	TGCAGCCAAGAAGGGACAGCAAACTCCTACGAGCAGTACTTC	CSQEGTANSYEQYF
TRBV19	.	TRBJ2-5	TRBD1	TGTGCCAGTAGTATGGGACAGGGCCAAGAGACCCAGTACTTC	CASSMGQGQETQYF
TRBV10-3	.	TRBJ2-1	TRBD1	TGTGCCATCACCGGGACAGGGGTATCCTACAATGAGCAGTTCTTC	CAITGTGVSYNEQFF
TRBV10-3	.	TRBJ1-1	.	TGTGCCATCAGTGAAGTGGGGGAGGCTTTCTTT	CAISEVGEAFF
TRBV19	few	TRBJ2-7	.	TGTGCCAGTAGTAGCTTCAATGACGAGCAGTACTTC	CASSSFNDEQYF
TRBV19	many	TRBJ1-2	.	TGTGCCAGTAGCGACATCCTCGCTAACTATGGCTACACCTTC	CASSDILANYGYTF
TRBV3-1	.	TRBJ2-2	.	TGTGCCTGGATCCCAGGAACAGCGGCCGGGGAGCTGTTTTTT	CAWIPGTAAGELFF
TRBV3-1	few	TRBJ2-7	.	TGTGCCAGCAGCCCCCACGGGACTGGGCCTTCTGCCCACGAGCAGTACTTC	CASSPHGTGPSAHEQYF
TRBV7-2	many	TRBJ2-7	.	TGTGCCAGCAGCCGGGACATATTCTACGAGCAGTACTTC	CASSRDIFYEQYF
TRBV29-1	many	TRBJ2-2	.	TGCAGCGTTGAAGGGGGCACCGGGGAGCTGTTTTTT	CSVEGGTGELFF
TRBV19	many	TRBJ1-2	TRBD1	TGTGCCAGTAGTATGGCCCAGGGGGTCGGCTATGGCTACACCTTC	CASSMAQGVGYGYTF
TRBV6-2/TRBV6-3	many	TRBJ1-1	.	TGTGCCAGCTCCCCTTGGAAGGTGGTGAACACTGAAGCTTTCTTT	CASSPWKVVNTEAFF
TRBV10-3	.	TRBJ1-5	.	TGTGCCATCAGTCCAATGAGAAGCGGTCAGCCCCAGCATTTT	CAISPMRSGQPQHF
TRBV2	.	TRBJ1-2	TRBD1	TGTGCCAGCAGTTTCCTCTACAGGGGTAACCATGGCTACACCTTC	CASSFLYRGNHGYTF
TRBV24-1	.	TRBJ2-5	TRBD2	TGTGCCACCAGTGATTTTGCGGGGGACCAAGAGACCCAGTACTTC	CATSDFAGDQETQYF
TRBV7-9	many	TRBJ2-7	.	TGTGCCAGCAGCTCGGGGGCGTGGAACTACGAGCAGTACTTC	CASSSGAWNYEQYF
TRBV20-1	many	TRBJ2-7	.	TGCAGTGCTCTCGGCCTATGGGGGCAGAATGAGCAGTACTTC	CSALGLWGQNEQYF
TRBV5-5	many	TRBJ2-2	.	TGTGCCAGCAGCTCTGACGCTTCCCCCACCGGGGAGCTGTTTTTT	CASSSDASPTGELFF
TRBV12-3/TRBV12-4	once	TRBJ2-7	TRBD2	TGTGTCAGCAACCAAGCGGGAGGGTCCTACGAGCAGTACTTC	CVSNQAGGSYEQYF
TRBV6-6	many	TRBJ1-5	.	TGTGCCAGCAGTTACTCGAAAGGGTACCCGGATCAGCCCCAGCATTTT	CASSYSKGYPDQPQHF
TRBV25-1	many	TRBJ1-2	.	TGTGCCAGCAGTGCGAATATCGTTGGGAGAGATGGCTACACCTTC	CASSANIVGRDGYTF
TRBV10-2	many	TRBJ1-5	TRBD1	TGCGCCAGCAAATCCGGACAGGGCAATCAGCCCCAGCATTTT	CASKSGQGNQPQHF
TRBV7-6	.	TRBJ2-7	.	TGTGCCAGCCGCGAGGAGGGTAGTGACTACGAGCAGTACTTC	CASREEGSDYEQYF
TRBV7-8	many	TRBJ1-5	.	TGTGCCAGCAGCGTAGCTTCGACACTTTTGAGCAATCAGCCCCAGCATTTT	CASSVASTLLSNQPQHF
TRBV20-1	many	TRBJ1-1	.	TGCAGTGCTAGAGCCAGAGGCCGGTGGGGGCAGAACACTGAAGCTTTCTTT	CSARARGRWGQNTEAFF
TRBV7-6	.	TRBJ2-7	.	TGTGCCAGCAGCTTAACGGACTTGGACGAGCAGTACTTC	CASSLTDLDEQYF
TRBV7-3	.	TRBJ2-7	TRBD2	TGTGCCAGCAGCTTAACGTGGAGACTAGCGGGACCGAGTGAGCAGTACTTC	CASSLTWRLAGPSEQYF
TRBV2	.	TRBJ2-2	.	TGTGCCAGCAGTGAAGATGGGGGTGGCGGGGAGCTGTTTTTT	CASSEDGGGGELFF
TRBV3-1	few	TRBJ2-5	.	TGTGCCAGCAGCCCCTTGGGGACTCCCGATCGGACCCAGTACTTC	CASSPLGTPDRTQYF
TRBV2	.	TRBJ1-6	.	TGTGCCAGCGGACGGACAGAGTCAGGTGACAGAAATAATTCACCCCTCCACTTT	CASGRTESGDRNNSPLHF
TRBV6-5	many	TRBJ2-5	.	TGTGCCAGCAGTTACTCGGGCGGAAGGCCGGAGACCCAGTACTTC	CASSYSGGRPETQYF
TRBV19	many	TRBJ1-4	TRBD1	TGTGCCAGTAGCACAGGGGCAACTAATGAAAAACTGTTTTTT	CASSTGATNEKLFF
TRBV29-1	once	TRBJ2-1	TRBD2	TGCAGCGTCATCTTAGCGGGACCGTACAATGAGCAGTTCTTC	CSVILAGPYNEQFF
TRBV10-3	.	TRBJ1-5	TRBD1	TGTGCCAGCAGTTACTGGGGACAGGGGGCGTATGGCAATCAGCCCCAGCATTTT	CASSYWGQGAYGNQPQHF
TRBV10-3	many	TRBJ1-1	TRBD1	TGTGCCATCAACTCCGGACAGGAGTACACTGAAGCTTTCTTT	CAINSGQEYTEAFF
TRBV11-1	many	TRBJ1-1	.	TGTGCCAGCAGCTTAGGGGCTTACACTGAAGCTTTCTTT	CASSLGAYTEAFF